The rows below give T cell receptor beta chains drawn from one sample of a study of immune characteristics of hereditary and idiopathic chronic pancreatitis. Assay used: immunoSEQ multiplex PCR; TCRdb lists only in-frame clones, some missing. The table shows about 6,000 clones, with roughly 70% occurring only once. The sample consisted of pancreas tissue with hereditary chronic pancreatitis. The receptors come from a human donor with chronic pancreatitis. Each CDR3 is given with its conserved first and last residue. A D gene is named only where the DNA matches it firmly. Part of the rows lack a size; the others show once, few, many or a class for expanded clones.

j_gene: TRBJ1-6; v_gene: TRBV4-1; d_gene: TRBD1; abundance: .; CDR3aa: CASSPRDRGSATTNSPLHF; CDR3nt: TGCGCCAGCAGCCCCCGGGACAGGGGAAGCGCGACTACAAATTCACCCCTCCACTTT
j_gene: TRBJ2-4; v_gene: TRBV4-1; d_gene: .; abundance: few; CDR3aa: CASQGRANIQYF; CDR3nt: TGCGCCAGCCAGGGCAGGGCAAACATTCAGTACTTC
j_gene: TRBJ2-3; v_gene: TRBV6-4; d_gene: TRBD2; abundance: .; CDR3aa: CASSEGSGSTDTQYF; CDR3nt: TGTGCCAGCAGTGAAGGTAGCGGGAGCACAGATACGCAGTATTTT
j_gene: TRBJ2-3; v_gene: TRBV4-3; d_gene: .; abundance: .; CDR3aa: CASSRSSPTDTQYF; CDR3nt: TGCGCCAGCAGCCGGTCATCCCCCACAGATACGCAGTATTTT
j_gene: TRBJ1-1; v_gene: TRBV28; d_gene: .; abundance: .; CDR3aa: CASTRQLSNTEAFF; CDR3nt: TGTGCCAGCACCAGACAACTATCGAACACTGAAGCTTTCTTT
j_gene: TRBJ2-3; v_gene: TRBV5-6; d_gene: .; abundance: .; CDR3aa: CASSLGGASTDTQYF; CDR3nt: TGTGCCAGCAGCTTGGGTGGGGCCTCCACAGATACGCAGTATTTT
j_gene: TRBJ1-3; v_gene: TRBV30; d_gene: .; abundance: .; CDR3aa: CAWRTDSSSGNTIYF; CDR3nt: TGTGCCTGGAGAACGGACTCGAGCTCTGGAAACACCATATATTTT
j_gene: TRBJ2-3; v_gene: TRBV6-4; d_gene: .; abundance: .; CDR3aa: CASSDVGGSTDTQYF; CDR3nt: TGTGCCAGCAGTGACGTTGGGGGGAGCACAGATACGCAGTATTTT
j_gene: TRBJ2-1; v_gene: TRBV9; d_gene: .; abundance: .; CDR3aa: CASSYERSSYNEQFF; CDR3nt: TGTGCCAGCAGCTACGAGCGGAGCTCCTACAATGAGCAGTTCTTC
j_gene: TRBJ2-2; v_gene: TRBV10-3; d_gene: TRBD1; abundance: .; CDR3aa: CAISEPGRGRTGELFF; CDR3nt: TGTGCCATCAGTGAACCGGGCAGGGGGCGTACCGGGGAGCTGTTTTTT
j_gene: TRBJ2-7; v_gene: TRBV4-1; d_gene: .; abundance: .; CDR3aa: CASSQGPGSSEQYF; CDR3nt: TGCGCCAGCAGCCAAGGTCCAGGATCCTCCGAGCAGTACTTC
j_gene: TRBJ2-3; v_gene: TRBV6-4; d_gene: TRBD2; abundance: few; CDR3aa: CASSESSGGTDTQYF; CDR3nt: TGTGCCAGCAGTGAGAGTAGCGGGGGCACAGATACGCAGTATTTT
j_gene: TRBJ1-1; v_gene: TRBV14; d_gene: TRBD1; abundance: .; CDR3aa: CASSQYTGGAFF; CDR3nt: TGTGCCAGCAGCCAATACACAGGGGGAGCTTTCTTT
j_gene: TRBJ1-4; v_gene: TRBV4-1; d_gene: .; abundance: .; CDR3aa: CASSQTGLLNEKLFF; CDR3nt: TGCGCCAGCAGCCAAACGGGACTTTTAAATGAAAAACTGTTTTTT
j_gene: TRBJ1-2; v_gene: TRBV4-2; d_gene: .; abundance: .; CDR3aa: CASSQDGQRDNYGYTF; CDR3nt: TGTGCCAGCAGCCAAGATGGGCAGCGAGATAACTATGGCTACACCTTC
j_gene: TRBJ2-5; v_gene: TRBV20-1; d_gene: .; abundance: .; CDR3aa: CSASDRIGQYF; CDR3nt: TGCAGTGCCTCAGACAGGATCGGCCAGTACTTC
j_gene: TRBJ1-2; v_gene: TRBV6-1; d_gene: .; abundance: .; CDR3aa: CASSEDTNYGYTF; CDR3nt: TGTGCCAGCAGTGAAGACACTAACTATGGCTACACCTTC
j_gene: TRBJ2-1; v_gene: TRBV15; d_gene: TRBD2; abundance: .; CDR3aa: CATSRDAGGSYNEQFF; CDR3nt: TGTGCCACCAGCAGAGATGCGGGGGGCTCCTACAATGAGCAGTTCTTC
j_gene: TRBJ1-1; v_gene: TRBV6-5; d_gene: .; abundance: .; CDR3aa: CASSYQRNTEAFF; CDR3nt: TGTGCCAGCAGTTACCAACGGAACACTGAAGCTTTCTTT
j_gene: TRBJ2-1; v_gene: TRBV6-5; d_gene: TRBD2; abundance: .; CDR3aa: CASSYPAGGGLGEQFF; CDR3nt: TGTGCCAGCAGTTACCCAGCGGGGGGGGGCCTCGGTGAGCAGTTCTTC
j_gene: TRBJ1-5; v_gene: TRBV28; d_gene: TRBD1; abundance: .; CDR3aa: CAIHDRGNQPQHF; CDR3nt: TGTGCCATCCATGACAGGGGCAATCAGCCCCAGCATTTT
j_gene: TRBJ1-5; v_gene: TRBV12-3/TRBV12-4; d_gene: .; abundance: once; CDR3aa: CASSLYSRGAQHF; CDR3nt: TGTGCCAGCAGTTTATATTCGAGGGGAGCCCAGCATTTT
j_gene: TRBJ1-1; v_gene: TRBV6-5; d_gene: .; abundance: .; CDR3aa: CASKTPVGDSAEAFF; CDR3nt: TGTGCCAGCAAAACCCCAGTAGGGGATAGCGCTGAAGCTTTCTTT
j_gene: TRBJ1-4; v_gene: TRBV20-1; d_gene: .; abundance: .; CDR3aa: CSASEFATNEKLFF; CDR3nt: TGCAGTGCTAGTGAGTTTGCAACTAATGAAAAACTGTTTTTT
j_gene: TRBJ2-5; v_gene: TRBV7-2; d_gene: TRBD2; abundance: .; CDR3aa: CASSFPLAGAETQYF; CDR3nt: TGTGCCAGCAGCTTTCCCCTAGCGGGGGCGGAGACCCAGTACTTC
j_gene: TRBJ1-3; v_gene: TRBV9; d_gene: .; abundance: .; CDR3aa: CASSVDGSRGNTIYF; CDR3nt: TGTGCCAGCAGCGTAGACGGCAGCCGGGGAAACACCATATATTTT